Each of the 17 T cell receptor beta chains below was sequenced from the same sample in a study of cytomegalovirus exposure and HLA in healthy donors. The repertoire was sequenced with immunoSEQ multiplex PCR; TCRdb's copy has only in-frame clones and lacks some. The table has hundreds of thousands of clones, about 90% seen once. Source material: PBMCs. Receptor source: a man aged 18-30 years in good health and CMV-seropositive.

V and J are TRBV29-1 and TRBJ2-5; the D call may be TRBD1 or TRBD2 (5 bases each). This CDR3 comprises 15 residues. The V gene's germline CDR1 is SQVTM and CDR2 ANQGSEA. Deletions cut 1 base from V and 1 base from J, with 13 bases between. The CDR3 DNA follows: TGCAGCGTTGAAGGAGGGGCCAGGCTCCAAGAGACCCAGTACTTC. This sequence encodes CSVEGGARLQETQYF.

V gene TRBV6-5 combines with J gene TRBJ2-7; perhaps D is TRBD1 or TRBD2 (5 bases each). Trimming took 0 bases from V and 1 from J, leaving 13 bases between them. Germline values: CDR1 MNHEY, CDR2 SVGAGI. The CDR3 spans 16 residues. DNA of the CDR3: TGTGCCAGCAGTTACTCGGGTGGGGGTCTTTCCTACGAGCAGTACTTC. It codes for CASSYSGGGLSYEQYF.

The chain employs TRBV11-3 and TRBJ2-1; 8 bases map to TRBD2. Germline V gives CDR1 SGHNT, CDR2 YENEEA. The CDR3 is 13 residues long. Germline trimming cut 5 bases from V and 5 bases from J; bases unmatched to any gene: 2. The CDR3 DNA reads as TGTGCCAGCAGCCCACTAGCGGACAATGAGCAGTTCTTC. This codes for CASSPLADNEQFF. The full variable domain, completed using reference TRBV11-3 and TRBJ2-1, is EAGVVQSPRYKIIEKKQPVAFWCNPISGHNTLYWYLQNLGQGPELLIRYENEEAVDDSQLPKDRFSAERLKGVDSTLKIQPAELGDSAVYLCASSPLADNEQFFGPGTRLTVL.

This clone was picked up one time. The rearrangement joins TRBV4-1 to TRBJ1-3, with D possibly TRBD1 on 5 matching bases. The CDR3 length is 14 residues. CDR1 MGHRA and CDR2 YSYEKL come from the germline V gene. V lost 3 bases and J 16 bases, leaving 22 bases between the germline ends. The CDR3 is CASSQGRELGPEYF. In DNA form, the CDR3 reads TGCGCCAGCAGCCAGGGGCGAGAATTGGGTCCCGAGTATTTT.

Only one count was recorded for this clone. This sequence joins TRBV6-1 and TRBJ2-7; 8 nucleotides agree with TRBD1. This CDR3 contains 16 residues. With V trimmed by 2 bases and J by 0 bases, 6 bases remained unmatched. Germline V gene data show CDR1 as MNHNS and CDR2 as SASEGT. This CDR3 is CASSEWTGTLSYEQYF. CDR3 in DNA: TGTGCCAGCAGTGAATGGACAGGGACCCTCTCCTACGAGCAGTACTTC.

The chain employs TRBV5-6 and TRBJ1-2; TRBD1 matches at 7 bases. This CDR3 spans 14 amino acids. From germline, CDR1 is SGHDT and CDR2 YYEEEE. J gave up 3 bases and V 4 bases, and 6 bases lay outside the gene matches. CDR3 DNA: TGTGCCAGCAGCAGGGGACAGACCGACTATGGCTACACCTTC. It encodes CASSRGQTDYGYTF.

The gene calls are TRBV14 and TRBJ2-5, with D perhaps TRBD1 (6 bases). CDR1 and CDR2 from the germline V gene are SGHDN and FVKESK. The CDR3 has 16 amino acids. The V end lost 4 bases, the J end lost 0 bases, and 15 bases lay between the germline ends. CDR3 nucleotides: TGTGCCAGCAGCCTCGGGACACCAGTATACCAAGAGACCCAGTACTTC. Protein: CASSLGTPVYQETQYF.

V is TRBV27 and J is TRBJ2-4; the D gene is possibly TRBD1 (5 bases). Trimming shortened V by 5 bases and J by 9 bases, and 17 bases separated the two germline ends. The CDR3 runs to 14 residues. Germline CDR1 is MNHEY and CDR2 is SMNVEV (reference sequence). The CDR3 nucleotides are TGTGCCAGCAGTAACCCCAGGGCGGCCGGCATTCAGTACTTC. Residues: CASSNPRAAGIQYF.

This clone was detected once. This CDR3 is also generated by other DNA sequences in the sample. The chain combines TRBV27 with TRBJ2-2; 8 nucleotides agree with TRBD2. J lost 4 bases, V lost 4 bases, and 8 bases had no gene match. CDR3 length: 16 residues. Germline V gene lookup returns CDR1 MNHEY and CDR2 SMNVEV (reference sequence). CDR3 sequence reads: CASSYGLAGGTGELFF. In DNA form, the CDR3 reads TGTGCCAGCAGTTACGGACTAGCAGGTGGCACCGGGGAGCTGTTTTTT.

V gene TRBV10-3 combines with J gene TRBJ2-1, with 12 bases identical to TRBD2. This CDR3 comprises 16 residues. Germline assignment: CDR1 ENHRY and CDR2 SYGVKD. The J segment lost 6 bases and the V segment lost 6 bases, leaving 9 bases of the junction unmatched. CDR3 in amino acids: CAIRPRSSGRANEQFF. In DNA, the CDR3 is TGTGCCATCAGGCCCCGTTCTAGCGGGAGGGCCAATGAGCAGTTCTTC.

This chain joins TRBV4-3 and TRBJ1-3, with D maybe TRBD1 (6 bases). This CDR3 has 15 residues. V was cut by 7 bases and J by 0 bases, with 13 bases left in between. Germline values: CDR1 LGHNA, CDR2 YSLEER. CDR3 amino acids: CASTPDRSSGNTIYF. CDR3 nucleotide sequence: TGCGCCAGCACCCCGGACAGAAGCTCTGGAAACACCATATATTTT.

This clone was seen a handful of times. The chain joins TRBV28 to TRBJ1-2; 7 bases line up with TRBD1. From germline, CDR1 is MDHEN and CDR2 SYDVKM. The CDR3 covers 13 residues. After removal of 8 bases from V and 5 bases from J, the junction contained 8 bases not matched to a gene. As DNA, the CDR3 is TGTGCCAGCCGACAGGGAAGGCGGTATGGCTACACCTTC. The encoded protein is CASRQGRRYGYTF.

A few counts support this clone. The V and J genes are TRBV2 and TRBJ1-1; unclear D gene. Germline-derived CDR1 and CDR2 are SNHLY and FYNNEI. Trimming took off 5 bases at V and 7 bases at J, with 14 bases between the two ends. The CDR3 length is 13 residues. The CDR3 coding sequence is TGTGCCAGCAGTACCCGAACTAGAAGTGAAGCTTTCTTT. Amino acid sequence: CASSTRTRSEAFF.

This chain connects TRBV5-6 to TRBJ2-7, with TRBD2 matching over 12 bases. CDR1 and CDR2 (germline): SGHDT, YYEEEE. With 6 bases clipped from V and 3 bases from J, the junction kept 4 bases outside the gene matches. This CDR3 has 14 amino acids. CDR3 sequence (DNA): TGTGCCAGCACCCGGACTAGCGGGAACTACGAGCAGTACTTC. This encodes CASTRTSGNYEQYF.

The chain is built from TRBV4-2 and TRBJ2-2; 13 bases agree with TRBD2. From germline, CDR1 is LGHNA and CDR2 YNFKEQ. The CDR3 extends over 19 amino acids. The ends lost 3 bases at V and 4 bases at J; junction bases unmatched: 11. This CDR3 is CASSQEPGLAGMGTGELFF. In DNA, the CDR3 is TGTGCCAGCAGCCAGGAACCGGGACTAGCGGGAATGGGCACCGGGGAGCTGTTTTTT.

The V call is TRBV25-1, the J call TRBJ1-5; D perhaps matches TRBD1 (5 bases). The V and J ends lost 2 bases and 5 bases respectively, with 13 bases between them. This CDR3 spans 15 amino acids. Germline V gene sequence: CDR1 MGHDK, CDR2 SYGVNS. The CDR3 sequence is CASSERGNKDQPQHF. The CDR3 nucleotides are TGTGCCAGCAGTGAACGGGGGAACAAGGATCAGCCCCAGCATTTT.

This clone appeared a few times. V gene TRBV5-4 combines with J gene TRBJ1-3; tentative D call: TRBD1 (5 bases). Trimming cost V 0 bases and J 0 bases, with 13 bases left between them. This CDR3 comprises 17 residues. CDR1 SGHNT and CDR2 YYREEE come from the germline V gene (reference sequence). The CDR3 sequence: CASSLAPGRGSGNTIYF. The CDR3, as DNA: TGTGCCAGCAGCTTGGCCCCGGGACGCGGCTCTGGAAACACCATATATTTT.